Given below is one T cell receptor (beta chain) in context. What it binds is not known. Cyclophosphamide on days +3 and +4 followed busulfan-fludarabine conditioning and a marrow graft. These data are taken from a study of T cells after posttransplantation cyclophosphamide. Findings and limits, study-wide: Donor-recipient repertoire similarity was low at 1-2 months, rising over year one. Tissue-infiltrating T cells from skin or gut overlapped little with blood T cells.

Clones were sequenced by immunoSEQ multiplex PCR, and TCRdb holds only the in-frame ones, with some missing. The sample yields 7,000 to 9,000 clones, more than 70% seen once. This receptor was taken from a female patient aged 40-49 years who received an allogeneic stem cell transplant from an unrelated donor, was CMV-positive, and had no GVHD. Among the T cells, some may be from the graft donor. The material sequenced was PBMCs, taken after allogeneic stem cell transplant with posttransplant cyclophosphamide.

DNA of the CDR3: TGTGCCAGTAGTATGGGGTGGACAGAGCTTGGCACTGAAGCTTTCTTT. Translated, it gives CASSMGWTELGTEAFF. The chain joins TRBV19 to TRBJ1-1, with D tentatively TRBD1 (6 bases). The germline V and J ends were trimmed by 3 bases and 4 bases, with 18 bases remaining between them. CDR3 length: 16 amino acids. CDR1 and CDR2 (germline): LNHDA, SQIVND (reference sequence).